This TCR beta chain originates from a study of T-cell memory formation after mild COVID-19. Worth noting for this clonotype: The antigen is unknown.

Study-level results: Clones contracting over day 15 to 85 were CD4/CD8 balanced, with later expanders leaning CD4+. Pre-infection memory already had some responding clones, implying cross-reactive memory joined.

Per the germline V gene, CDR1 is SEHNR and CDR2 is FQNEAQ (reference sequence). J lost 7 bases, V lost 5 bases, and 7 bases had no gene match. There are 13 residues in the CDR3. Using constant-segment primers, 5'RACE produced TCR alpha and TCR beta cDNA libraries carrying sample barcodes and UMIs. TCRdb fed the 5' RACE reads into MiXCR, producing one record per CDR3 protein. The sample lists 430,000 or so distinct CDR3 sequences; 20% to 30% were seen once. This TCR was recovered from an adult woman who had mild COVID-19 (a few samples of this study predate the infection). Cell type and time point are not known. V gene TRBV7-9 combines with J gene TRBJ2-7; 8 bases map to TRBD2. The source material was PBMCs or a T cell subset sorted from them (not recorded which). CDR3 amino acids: CASSTSGLHEQYF. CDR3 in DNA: TGTGCCAGCAGCACTAGCGGTCTCCATGAGCAGTACTTC.